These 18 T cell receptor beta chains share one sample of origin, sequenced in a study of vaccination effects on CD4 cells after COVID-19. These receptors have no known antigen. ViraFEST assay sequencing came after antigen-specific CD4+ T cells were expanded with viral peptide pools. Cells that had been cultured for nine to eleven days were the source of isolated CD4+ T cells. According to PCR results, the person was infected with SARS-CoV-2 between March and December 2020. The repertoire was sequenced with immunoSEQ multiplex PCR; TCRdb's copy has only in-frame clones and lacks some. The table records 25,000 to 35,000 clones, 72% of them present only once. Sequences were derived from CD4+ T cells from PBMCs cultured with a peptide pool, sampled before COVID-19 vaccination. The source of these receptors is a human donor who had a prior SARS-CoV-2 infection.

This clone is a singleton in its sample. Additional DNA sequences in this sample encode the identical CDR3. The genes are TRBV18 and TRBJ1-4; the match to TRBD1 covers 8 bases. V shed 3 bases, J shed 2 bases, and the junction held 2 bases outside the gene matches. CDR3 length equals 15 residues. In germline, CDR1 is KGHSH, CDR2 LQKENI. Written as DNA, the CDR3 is TGTGCCAGCTCACCTAGGACAGGGACTAATGAAAAACTGTTTTTT. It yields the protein CASSPRTGTNEKLFF.

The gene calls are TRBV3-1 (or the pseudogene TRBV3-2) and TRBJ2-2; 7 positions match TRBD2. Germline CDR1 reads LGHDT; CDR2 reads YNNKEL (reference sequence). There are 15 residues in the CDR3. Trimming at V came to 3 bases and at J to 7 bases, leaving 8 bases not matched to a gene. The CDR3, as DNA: TGTGCCAGCAGCCACCTTCCTAGCGGTGGCGGGGAGCTGTTTTTT. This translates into CASSHLPSGGGELFF.

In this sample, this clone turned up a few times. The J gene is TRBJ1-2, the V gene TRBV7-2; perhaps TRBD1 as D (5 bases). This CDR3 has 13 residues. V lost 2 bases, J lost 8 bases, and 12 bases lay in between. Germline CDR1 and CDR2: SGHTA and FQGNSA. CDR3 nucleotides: TGTGCCAGCAGCTTAAGGCAGGGAGACGGCTACACCTTC. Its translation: CASSLRQGDGYTF.

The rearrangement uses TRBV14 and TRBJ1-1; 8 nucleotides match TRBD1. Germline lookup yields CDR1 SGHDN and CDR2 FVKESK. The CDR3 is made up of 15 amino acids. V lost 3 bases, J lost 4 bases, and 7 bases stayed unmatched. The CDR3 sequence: CASSHLDRVGTEAFF. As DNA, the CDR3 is TGTGCCAGCAGCCACTTGGACAGGGTTGGCACTGAAGCTTTCTTT.

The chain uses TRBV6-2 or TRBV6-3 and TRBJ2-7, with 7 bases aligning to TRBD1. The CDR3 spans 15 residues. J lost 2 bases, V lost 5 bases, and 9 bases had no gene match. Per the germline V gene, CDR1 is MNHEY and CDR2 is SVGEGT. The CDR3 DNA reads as TGTGCCAGCAGTACGAACAGGGGACCTACCTACGAGCAGTACTTC. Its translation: CASSTNRGPTYEQYF.

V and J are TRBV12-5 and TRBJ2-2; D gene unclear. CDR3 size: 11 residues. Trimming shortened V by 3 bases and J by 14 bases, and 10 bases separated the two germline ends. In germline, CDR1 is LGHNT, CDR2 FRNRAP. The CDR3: CASGLRGDLFF. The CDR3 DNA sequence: TGTGCTAGTGGTTTACGCGGAGACCTGTTTTTT.

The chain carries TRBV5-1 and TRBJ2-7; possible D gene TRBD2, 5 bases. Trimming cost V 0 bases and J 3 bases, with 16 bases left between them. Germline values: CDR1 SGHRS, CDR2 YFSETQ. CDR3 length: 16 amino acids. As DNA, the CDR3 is TGCGCCAGCAGCTTGGGGGATAAGGGAGAAGGCTACGAGCAGTACTTC. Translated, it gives CASSLGDKGEGYEQYF.

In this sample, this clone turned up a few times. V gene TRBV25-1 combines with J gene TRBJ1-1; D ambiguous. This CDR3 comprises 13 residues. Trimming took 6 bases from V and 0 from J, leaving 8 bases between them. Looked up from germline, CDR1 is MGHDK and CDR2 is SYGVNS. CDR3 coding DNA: TGTGCCAGCAGCGACTGGGTGAACACTGAAGCTTTCTTT. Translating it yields CASSDWVNTEAFF.

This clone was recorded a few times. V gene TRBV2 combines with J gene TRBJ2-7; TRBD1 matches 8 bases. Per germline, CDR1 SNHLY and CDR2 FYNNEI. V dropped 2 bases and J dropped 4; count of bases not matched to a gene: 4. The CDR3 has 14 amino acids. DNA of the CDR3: TGTGCCAGCAGTGAACAGGGGGCCGGATACGAGCAGTACTTC. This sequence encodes CASSEQGAGYEQYF.

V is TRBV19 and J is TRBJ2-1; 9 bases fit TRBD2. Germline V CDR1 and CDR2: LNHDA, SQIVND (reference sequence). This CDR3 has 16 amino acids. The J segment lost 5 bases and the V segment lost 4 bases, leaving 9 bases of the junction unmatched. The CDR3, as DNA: TGTGCCAGTAGTACCCGGTCTAGCGGGGCCGACAATGAGCAGTTCTTC. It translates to CASSTRSSGADNEQFF.

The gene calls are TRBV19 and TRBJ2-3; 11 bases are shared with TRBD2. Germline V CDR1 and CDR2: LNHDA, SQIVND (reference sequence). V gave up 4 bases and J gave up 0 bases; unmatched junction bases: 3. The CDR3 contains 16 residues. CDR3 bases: TGTGCCAGTAGTAAGACTAGCGGGGTTAGCACAGATACGCAGTATTTT. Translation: CASSKTSGVSTDTQYF.

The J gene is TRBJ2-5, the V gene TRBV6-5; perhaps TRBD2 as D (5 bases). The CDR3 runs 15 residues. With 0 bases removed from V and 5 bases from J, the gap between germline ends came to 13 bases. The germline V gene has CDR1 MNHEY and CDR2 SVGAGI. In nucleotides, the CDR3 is TGTGCCAGCAGTTACTCACTAGTTGTGGGGGAGACCCAGTACTTC. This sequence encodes CASSYSLVVGETQYF.

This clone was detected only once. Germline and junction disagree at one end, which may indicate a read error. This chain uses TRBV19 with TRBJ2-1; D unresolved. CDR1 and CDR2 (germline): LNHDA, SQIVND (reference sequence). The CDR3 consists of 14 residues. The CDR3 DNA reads TGTGCCAGTAGTATTACGGGCCTGGCGTCAGTTACCCTCTTC. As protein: CASSITGLASVTLF.

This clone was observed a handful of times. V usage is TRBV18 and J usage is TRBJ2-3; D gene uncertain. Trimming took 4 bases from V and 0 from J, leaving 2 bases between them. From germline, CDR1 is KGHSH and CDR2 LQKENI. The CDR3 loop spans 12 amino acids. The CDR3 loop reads CASSRSTDTQYF. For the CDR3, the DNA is TGTGCCAGCTCACGGAGCACAGATACGCAGTATTTT.

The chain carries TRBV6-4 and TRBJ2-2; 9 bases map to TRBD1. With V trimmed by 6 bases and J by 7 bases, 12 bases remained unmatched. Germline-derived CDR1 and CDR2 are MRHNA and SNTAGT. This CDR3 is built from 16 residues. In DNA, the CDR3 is TGTGCCAGCAGCCTAGGACCGGGACAGGGTGTCGGGGAGCTGTTTTTT. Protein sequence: CASSLGPGQGVGELFF.

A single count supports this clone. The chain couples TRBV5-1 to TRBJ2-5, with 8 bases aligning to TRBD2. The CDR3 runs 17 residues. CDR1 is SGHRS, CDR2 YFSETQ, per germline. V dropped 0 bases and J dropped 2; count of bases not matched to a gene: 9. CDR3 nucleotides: TGCGCCAGCAGCTTGGAGCAGCGGGGGAGATTTCAAGAGACCCAGTACTTC. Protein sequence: CASSLEQRGRFQETQYF.

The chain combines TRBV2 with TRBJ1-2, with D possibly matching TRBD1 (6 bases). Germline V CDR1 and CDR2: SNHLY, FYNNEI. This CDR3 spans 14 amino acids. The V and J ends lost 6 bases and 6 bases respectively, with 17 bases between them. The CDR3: CASREDRSYNGYTF. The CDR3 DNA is TGTGCCAGCAGAGAGGACAGATCCTACAATGGCTACACCTTC. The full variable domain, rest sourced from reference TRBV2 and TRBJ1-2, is EPEVTQTPSHQVTQMGQEVILRCVPISNHLYFYWYRQILGQKVEFLVSFYNNEISEKSEIFDDQFSVERPDGSNFTLKIRSTKLEDSAMYFCASREDRSYNGYTFGSGTRLTVV.

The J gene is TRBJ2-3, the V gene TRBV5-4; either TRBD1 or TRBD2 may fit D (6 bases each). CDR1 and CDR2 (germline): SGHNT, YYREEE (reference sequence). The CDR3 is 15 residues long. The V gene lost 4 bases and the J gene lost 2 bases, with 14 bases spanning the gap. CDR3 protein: CASSQGGLDTDTQYF. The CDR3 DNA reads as TGTGCCAGCAGCCAAGGGGGGTTAGACACAGATACGCAGTATTTT.